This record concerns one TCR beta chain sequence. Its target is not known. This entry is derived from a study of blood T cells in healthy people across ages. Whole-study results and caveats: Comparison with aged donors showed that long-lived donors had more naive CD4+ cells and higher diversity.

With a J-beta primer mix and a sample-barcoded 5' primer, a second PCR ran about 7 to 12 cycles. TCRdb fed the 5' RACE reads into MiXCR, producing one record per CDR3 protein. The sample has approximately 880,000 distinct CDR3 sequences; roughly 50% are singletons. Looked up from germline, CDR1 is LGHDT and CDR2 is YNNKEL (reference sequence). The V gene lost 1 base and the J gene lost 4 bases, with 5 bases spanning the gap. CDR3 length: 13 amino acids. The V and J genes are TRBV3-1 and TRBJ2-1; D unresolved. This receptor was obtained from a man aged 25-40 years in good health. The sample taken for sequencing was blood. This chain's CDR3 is CASSQVDYNEQFF. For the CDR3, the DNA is TGTGCCAGCAGCCAAGTTGATTACAATGAGCAGTTCTTC.